This T cell receptor beta chain came from a study of T cell responses to AZD1222 COVID-19 vaccine. Whether given at about 4 or about 12 weeks, second doses were pooled. Worth noting for this clone: Its cognate antigen is unknown.

Study observations and caveats: Donors were largely white British and mainly female; clonal diversity was possibly underestimated. Baseline serology detected seropositivity in only 5 to 7 AZD1222 recipients. Reportedly, nearly half of unique spike TCRs recognized epitopes outside B.1.351/B.1.1.7 mutations.

CDR3 length: 13 amino acids. Germline V gives CDR1 SGHTA, CDR2 FQGTGA. The V end lost 3 bases, the J end lost 3 bases, and 6 bases lay between the germline ends. Libraries were prepared by immunoSEQ multiplex PCR; TCRdb keeps only in-frame clonotypes and omits some of them. The repertoire holds some 150,000 clones, about 88% seen once, with approximately 3% in the top ten. V and J are TRBV7-3 and TRBJ1-5; D unresolved. This specimen was peripheral blood, taken 28 days after the second AZD1222 dose. The source of this sequence is an adult who received the AZD1222 COVID-19 vaccine. Here the CDR3 reads CASSFVINQPQHF. CDR3 DNA sequence: TGTGCCAGCAGCTTCGTAATCAATCAGCCCCAGCATTTT.